Presented here are 21 T cell receptor beta chains from one specimen sequenced in a study of T cell responses to AZD1222 COVID-19 vaccine. Profiled with immunoSEQ multiplex PCR; TCRdb holds only in-frame clones, not every one. The sample has over 100,000 clones; about 93% are singletons. Sequenced here: peripheral blood, sampled on day 0 of AZD1222 vaccination. The receptors were gathered from an adult in good health.

The chain recombines TRBV3-1 (or the pseudogene TRBV3-2) with TRBJ1-1; the match to TRBD1 covers 11 bases. The J segment lost 3 bases and the V segment lost 1 base, leaving 1 base of the junction unmatched. This CDR3 contains 15 residues. The germline V gene encodes CDR1 LGHDT and CDR2 YNNKEL (reference sequence). CDR3 nucleotides: TGTGCCAGCAGCCAAGGGACAGGGGGCGACACTGAAGCTTTCTTT. Translated: CASSQGTGGDTEAFF.

The rearrangement joins TRBV2 to TRBJ1-3; D unclear. Germline V CDR1 and CDR2: SNHLY, FYNNEI. The CDR3 totals 14 residues. Trimming left V 2 bases short and J 0 bases short, with 5 bases between. CDR3 sequence reads: CASSERVSGNTIYF. CDR3 nucleotides: TGTGCCAGCAGTGAAAGGGTCTCTGGAAACACCATATATTTT.

The rearrangement links TRBV2 to TRBJ1-1; D gene uncertain. CDR1 is SNHLY, CDR2 FYNNEI, per germline. This CDR3 is 13 amino acids long. V gave up 4 bases and J gave up 5 bases, with 11 bases separating them. CDR3 in DNA: TGTGCCAGCAGTGTCCGGGCAATTACTGAAGCTTTCTTT. This gives the protein CASSVRAITEAFF. Supplemented by reference TRBV2 and TRBJ1-1, the full variable domain reads EPEVTQTPSHQVTQMGQEVILRCVPISNHLYFYWYRQILGQKVEFLVSFYNNEISEKSEIFDDQFSVERPDGSNFTLKIRSTKLEDSAMYFCASSVRAITEAFFGQGTRLTVV.

The chain carries TRBV7-2 and TRBJ1-2, with 7 bases that match TRBD1. V gave up 4 bases and J gave up 1 base; unmatched junction bases: 3. Looked up from germline, CDR1 is SGHTA and CDR2 is FQGNSA. The CDR3 has 14 amino acids. CDR3: CASSYYRGNYGYTF. The DNA of the CDR3 is TGTGCCAGCAGCTACTACAGGGGTAACTATGGCTACACCTTC.

The V call is TRBV6-5, the J call TRBJ1-2; D might be TRBD1 (5 bases). The germline V gene encodes CDR1 MNHEY and CDR2 SVGAGI. Trimming removed 5 bases at V and 7 bases at J, with 17 bases between. This CDR3 contains 14 residues. The CDR3 protein is CASSNRLGDGGYTF. The CDR3 nucleotides read TGTGCCAGCAGTAACCGGTTAGGGGATGGTGGCTACACCTTC.

The rearrangement links TRBV4-1 to TRBJ2-7, with D unclear. The CDR3 loop spans 14 amino acids. The V gene lost 1 base and the J gene lost 1 base, with 8 bases spanning the gap. CDR1 MGHRA and CDR2 YSYEKL come from the germline V gene. The CDR3 sequence: CASSQAWQSYEQYF. CDR3 DNA: TGCGCCAGCAGCCAAGCTTGGCAGTCCTACGAGCAGTACTTC.

This clone occurred once. This sequence joins TRBV7-2 and TRBJ2-1, with 8 nucleotides matching TRBD2. The CDR3 has 17 amino acids. The V segment lost 4 bases and the J segment 2 bases; nucleotides outside the gene matches: 10. Germline V lookup: CDR1 SGHTA, CDR2 FQGNSA. DNA for the CDR3: TGTGCCAGCAGCTCCGGGGGGTTAGCGGGAACCTACAATGAGCAGTTCTTC. This gives the protein CASSSGGLAGTYNEQFF.

The chain carries TRBV24-1 and TRBJ2-3, with 8 bases aligning to TRBD1. Trimming at V came to 3 bases and at J to 4 bases, leaving 5 bases not matched to a gene. Germline V gives CDR1 KGHDR, CDR2 SFDVKD. CDR3 size: 15 residues. The CDR3 here is CATSDGQGAADTQYF. CDR3 nucleotides: TGTGCCACCAGTGATGGACAGGGCGCGGCAGATACGCAGTATTTT.

V usage is TRBV11-3 and J usage is TRBJ2-2, with 12 bases matching TRBD2. V shed 1 base and J 7 bases; nucleotides not matched to a gene: 7. CDR3 length equals 17 residues. The germline CDR1 and CDR2 sequences are SGHNT and YENEEA. The CDR3 spells CASSLGLAGVRGGELFF. The CDR3, as DNA: TGTGCCAGCAGCTTAGGACTAGCGGGAGTGCGAGGCGGGGAGCTGTTTTTT.

The chain links TRBV6-5 to TRBJ2-1, with TRBD1 matching over 8 bases. CDR3 size: 14 residues. Unmatched junction bases numbered 7, after V lost 4 bases and J lost 8 bases. Per germline, CDR1 MNHEY and CDR2 SVGAGI. CDR3 in amino acids: CASSFRTGNYEQFF. The CDR3, as DNA: TGTGCCAGCAGTTTCAGGACAGGGAACTATGAGCAGTTCTTC.

This chain uses TRBV24-1 with TRBJ1-5; the D gene is possibly TRBD1 (6 bases). Per germline, CDR1 KGHDR and CDR2 SFDVKD. Trimming pared 2 bases from V and 7 bases from J, leaving 17 bases between. The CDR3 spans 16 residues. The CDR3 coding sequence is TGTGCCACCAGTGATTCCTTACAGGGTACAGACCAGCCCCAGCATTTT. This gives the protein CATSDSLQGTDQPQHF.

The chain has TRBV29-1 and TRBJ1-1; 8 bases map to TRBD1. This CDR3 region has 13 residues. V lost 4 bases, J lost 4 bases, and 5 bases stayed unmatched. The germline CDR1 and CDR2 sequences are SQVTM and ANQGSEA. CDR3 sequence reads: CSVGQGLGTEAFF. The CDR3 DNA is TGCAGCGTTGGACAGGGGTTGGGCACTGAAGCTTTCTTT.

J is TRBJ1-5 and V is TRBV2, with D maybe TRBD1 (5 bases). V gave up 2 bases and J gave up 2 bases, with 10 bases separating them. The CDR3 has 15 residues. Germline V gene lookup returns CDR1 SNHLY and CDR2 FYNNEI. The CDR3 region is CASSEQGMGNQPQHF. In DNA form, the CDR3 reads TGTGCCAGCAGTGAACAGGGAATGGGCAATCAGCCCCAGCATTTT.

The chain has TRBV18 and TRBJ1-2, with 7 nucleotides matching TRBD1. After removal of 6 bases from V and 0 bases from J, the junction contained 1 base not matched to a gene. This CDR3 contains 13 residues. Germline assignment: CDR1 KGHSH and CDR2 LQKENI. The CDR3 protein is CASSQGANYGYTF. CDR3 coding DNA: TGTGCCAGCTCCCAGGGGGCTAACTATGGCTACACCTTC.

This rearrangement joins TRBV27 to TRBJ1-2; tentatively, D is TRBD1 (6 bases). Germline V gene data show CDR1 as MNHEY and CDR2 as SMNVEV (reference sequence). The V and J ends lost 3 bases and 0 bases respectively, with 8 bases between them. The CDR3 is made up of 14 amino acids. Here the CDR3 reads CASSFRGSNYGYTF. The CDR3 bases are TGTGCCAGCAGTTTCAGGGGTTCTAACTATGGCTACACCTTC.

The chain is built from TRBV7-9 and TRBJ2-1; 10 bases map to TRBD2. Germline values: CDR1 SEHNR, CDR2 FQNEAQ (reference sequence). J lost 3 bases, V lost 4 bases, and 3 bases had no gene match. The CDR3 runs 15 residues. The CDR3 loop is CASSSGLADYNEQFF. Written as DNA, the CDR3 is TGTGCCAGCAGCTCCGGACTAGCGGACTACAATGAGCAGTTCTTC.

The chain is built from TRBV11-3 and TRBJ2-1; the D is unclear. The germline CDR1 and CDR2 sequences are SGHNT and YENEEA. The CDR3 extends over 13 amino acids. The V and J ends lost 5 bases and 4 bases respectively, with 9 bases between them. The CDR3 nucleotides read TGTGCCAGCAGCCACGAGAGGTACAATGAGCAGTTCTTC. Its translation: CASSHERYNEQFF.

For this clone: The sample contains more than one DNA sequence encoding this CDR3. V gene TRBV30 combines with J gene TRBJ2-7, with D hard to call. Trimming left V 1 base short and J 2 bases short, with 6 bases between. Germline assignment: CDR1 GTSNPN and CDR2 SVGIG (reference sequence). The CDR3 loop spans 12 amino acids. The CDR3 DNA reads TGTGCCTGGAGTGACAGTACCTACGAGCAGTACTTC. Protein product: CAWSDSTYEQYF.

The chain recombines TRBV2 with TRBJ1-1; TRBD1 agrees at 9 bases. Germline V lookup: CDR1 SNHLY, CDR2 FYNNEI. After removal of 6 bases from V and 7 bases from J, the junction contained 6 bases not matched to a gene. This CDR3 has 13 residues. The CDR3 region has the DNA TGTGCCAGCAGCCAGACAGGGGGAGGTGAAGCTTTCTTT. Protein product: CASSQTGGGEAFF.

The chain couples TRBV5-5 to TRBJ2-5; a possible D gene is TRBD2 (6 bases). V lost 4 bases to trimming and J lost 4 bases, with 17 bases between them. The germline gives CDR1 SGHKS, CDR2 YYEKEE (reference sequence). CDR3 length equals 15 residues. The CDR3 is CASSINVGGGETQYF. For the CDR3, the DNA is TGTGCCAGCAGCATCAATGTCGGGGGAGGAGAGACCCAGTACTTC.

V usage is TRBV27 and J usage is TRBJ2-7, with 8 bases matching TRBD2. CDR3 length equals 13 residues. The germline V gene has CDR1 MNHEY and CDR2 SMNVEV (reference sequence). After removal of 9 bases from V and 1 base from J, the junction contained 5 bases not matched to a gene. The CDR3 region is CASRTSGSYEQYF. The CDR3, as DNA: TGTGCCAGTCGAACTAGCGGTTCCTACGAGCAGTACTTC.